This T cell receptor (beta chain) derives from a study of cytomegalovirus exposure and HLA in healthy donors. This clone came up once. The antigen is unknown. This CDR3 spans 13 amino acids. V was cut by 7 bases and J by 4 bases, with 13 bases left in between. Germline V gene sequence: CDR1 SNHLY, CDR2 FYNNEI. In the PCR, 60 Vbeta and 13 Jbeta primers were used. Assay used: immunoSEQ multiplex PCR; TCRdb lists only in-frame clones, some missing. This table holds over 200,000 clones, approximately 82% found once. Regarding the study as a whole: Associated with cytomegalovirus, according to the listing, were about 160 TCR beta chains. The study carried out a later analysis of TCR beta sequences. It associated 16,951 of them with specific HLA alleles at a false discovery rate of 0.05.

V usage is TRBV2 and J usage is TRBJ1-1, with D unclear. Source material: PBMCs. This receptor was taken from a woman aged 40 to 50 in good health and CMV-seronegative. The CDR3 reads CASTPEPGTEAFF. The DNA of the CDR3 is TGTGCCAGCACCCCCGAACCCGGCACTGAAGCTTTCTTT. The full variable domain, with the rest looked up from reference TRBV2 and TRBJ1-1, is EPEVTQTPSHQVTQMGQEVILRCVPISNHLYFYWYRQILGQKVEFLVSFYNNEISEKSEIFDDQFSVERPDGSNFTLKIRSTKLEDSAMYFCASTPEPGTEAFFGQGTRLTVV.